This T cell receptor beta chain was identified during a study of Tregs in tolerant kidney transplant recipients. Study conclusions and caveats: No direct test of biological reproducibility was done here. Tolerant patients' donor-specific Tregs expanded beyond overall Tregs, suggesting antigen-driven growth. The most relevant donor-specific Treg TCRbeta repertoire apparently came from expansion with activated donor B cells.

Profiled with immunoSEQ multiplex PCR; TCRdb holds only in-frame clones, not every one. The sample shows roughly 70,000 clones, around 87% of them seen only once. Recipients received nonmyeloablative bone marrow transplants from related graft donors, with transient mixed chimerism. CD4+CD25+CD127- Tregs, CD4+CD25- non-Tregs, CD4 and CD8 cells were sorted. About this clone: Its matching antigen is unknown.

This CDR3 has 14 amino acids. Trimming took off 0 bases at V and 3 bases at J, with 9 bases between the two ends. Germline CDR1 and CDR2: MNHNY and SVGAGI (reference sequence). V is TRBV6-6 and J is TRBJ2-7; D is undetermined. The material was CD4+ T cells from blood (PBMCs), obtained 6 months after the transplant. This clonotype originated in a human patient who received a combined kidney and bone marrow transplant. Some T cells could come from the graft donor. CDR3 residues: CASSYSNQYYEQYF. The DNA of the CDR3 is TGTGCCAGCAGTTACTCGAACCAGTACTACGAGCAGTACTTC.